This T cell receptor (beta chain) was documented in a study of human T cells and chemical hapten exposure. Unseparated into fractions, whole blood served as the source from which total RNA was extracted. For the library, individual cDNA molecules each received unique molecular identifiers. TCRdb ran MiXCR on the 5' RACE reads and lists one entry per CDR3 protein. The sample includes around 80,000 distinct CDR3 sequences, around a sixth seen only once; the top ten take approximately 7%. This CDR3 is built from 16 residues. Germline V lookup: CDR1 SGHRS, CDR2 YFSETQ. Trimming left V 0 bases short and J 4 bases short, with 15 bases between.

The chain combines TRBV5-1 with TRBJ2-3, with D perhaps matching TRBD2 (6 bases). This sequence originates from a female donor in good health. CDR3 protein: CASSLGAGRSADTQYF. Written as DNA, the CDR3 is TGCGCCAGCAGCTTGGGGGCAGGGAGGTCGGCAGATACGCAGTATTTT.